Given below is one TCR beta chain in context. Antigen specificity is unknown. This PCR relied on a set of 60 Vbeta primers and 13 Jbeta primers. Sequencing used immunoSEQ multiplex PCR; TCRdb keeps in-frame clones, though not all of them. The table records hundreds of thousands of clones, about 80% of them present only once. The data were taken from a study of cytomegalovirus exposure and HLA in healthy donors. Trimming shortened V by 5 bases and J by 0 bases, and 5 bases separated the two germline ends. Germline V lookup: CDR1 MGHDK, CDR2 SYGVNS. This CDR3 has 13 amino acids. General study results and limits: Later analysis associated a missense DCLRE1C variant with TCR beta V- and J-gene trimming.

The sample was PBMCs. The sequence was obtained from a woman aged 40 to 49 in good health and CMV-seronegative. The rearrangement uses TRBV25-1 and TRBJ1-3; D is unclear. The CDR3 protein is CASSRLSGNTIYF. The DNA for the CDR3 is TGTGCCAGCAGTCGACTCTCTGGAAACACCATATATTTT.